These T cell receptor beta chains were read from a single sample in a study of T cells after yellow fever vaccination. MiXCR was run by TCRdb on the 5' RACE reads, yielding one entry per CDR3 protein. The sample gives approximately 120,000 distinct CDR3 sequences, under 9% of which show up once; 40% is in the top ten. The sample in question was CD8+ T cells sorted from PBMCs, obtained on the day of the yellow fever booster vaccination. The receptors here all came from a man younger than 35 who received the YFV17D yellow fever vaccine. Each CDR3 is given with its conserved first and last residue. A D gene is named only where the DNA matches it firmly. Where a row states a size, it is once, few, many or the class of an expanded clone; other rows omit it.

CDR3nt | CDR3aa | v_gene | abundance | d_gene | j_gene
TGTGCCAGCAGCCCCTCCAATCGGGGGGGGTACGAGCAGTACTTC | CASSPSNRGGYEQYF | TRBV6-5 | few | TRBD2 | TRBJ2-7
TGTGCCAGCTCCCAATGGGGGGATAGCAATCAGCCCCAGCATTTT | CASSQWGDSNQPQHF | TRBV7-2 | NA | NA | TRBJ1-5
TGTGCCAGCAGCGTATGGGGCTCTGGAAACACCATATATTTT | CASSVWGSGNTIYF | TRBV9 | NA | NA | TRBJ1-3
TGCGCCAGCAGCCAGGAGGTGGGACGGACCGATGGCTACACCTTC | CASSQEVGRTDGYTF | TRBV4-3 | NA | NA | TRBJ1-2
TGCGCCAGCAGCCAAGTAGCGGGCACCGGGGAGCTGTTTTTT | CASSQVAGTGELFF | TRBV4-1 | NA | TRBD2 | TRBJ2-2
TGTGCCAGCAGCTTAATTCCCCTAGACCTCCACTTT | CASSLIPLDLHF | TRBV7-9 | few | NA | TRBJ1-6
TGTGCCATCAGTGAGAGGGGAACAGGGTGGGACACTGAAGCTTTCTTT | CAISERGTGWDTEAFF | TRBV10-3 | NA | NA | TRBJ1-1
TGTGCCAGCAGTTATCTTTTCCAGGGGGCCACAGATACGCAGTATTTT | CASSYLFQGATDTQYF | TRBV6-5 | few | TRBD1 | TRBJ2-3
TGTGCCAGCAGCTTAGTAGGCACCTACGAGCAGTACTTC | CASSLVGTYEQYF | TRBV11-2 | few | NA | TRBJ2-7
TGTGCCAGCAGTCGCTTAGATGGGGGCTACACCTTC | CASSRLDGGYTF | TRBV12-3/TRBV12-4 | few | NA | TRBJ1-2
TGTGCCAGCAGCTTGGGACAGCTTACTTATGAAAAACTGTTTTTT | CASSLGQLTYEKLFF | TRBV7-9 | few | TRBD1 | TRBJ1-4
TGTGCCAGCAGTTTTGGGGACTACCCATTGGCCGTCAATGAGCAGTTCTTC | CASSFGDYPLAVNEQFF | TRBV27 | many | TRBD2 | TRBJ2-1
TGCGCCAGCAGTCTACGGGGGCCTGCCTATGGCTACACCTTC | CASSLRGPAYGYTF | TRBV5-1 | NA | NA | TRBJ1-2
TGTGCCAGCGGCAACAAGGGCAGCTCCGGGGAGCTGTTTTTT | CASGNKGSSGELFF | TRBV12-3/TRBV12-4 | NA | NA | TRBJ2-2
TGTGCCAGCAGTATATGGGGGCCTGGAAACACCATATATTTT | CASSIWGPGNTIYF | TRBV12-3/TRBV12-4 | few | NA | TRBJ1-3
TGTGCCAGCAGCGAGAGGGGAGAGACCCAGTACTTC | CASSERGETQYF | TRBV6-2/TRBV6-3 | NA | NA | TRBJ2-5
TGTGCCAGCTCATTGGACAGGGAGGGCTACACCTTC | CASSLDREGYTF | TRBV18 | few | TRBD1 | TRBJ1-2
TGTGCCAGCAGCCCAGAAGGTGGAGGGCCCAATCAGCCCCAGCATTTT | CASSPEGGGPNQPQHF | TRBV9 | NA | NA | TRBJ1-5
TGTGCCAGCAGTTTCACACACTACAGGGGCACTGAAGCTTTCTTT | CASSFTHYRGTEAFF | TRBV6-5 | NA | TRBD1 | TRBJ1-1
TGCGCCAGCAGCCACATGGGGGGTTCGGCTGAAGCTTTCTTT | CASSHMGGSAEAFF | TRBV4-1 | NA | NA | TRBJ1-1
TGCGCCAGCAGCCAAGATGGCCCAGGGTCTGGGGCCAACGTCCTGACTTTC | CASSQDGPGSGANVLTF | TRBV4-3 | NA | NA | TRBJ2-6
TGTGCCAGCAGTTTCGGGACGGACTACGAGCAGTACTTC | CASSFGTDYEQYF | TRBV27 | NA | NA | TRBJ2-7
TGTGCCAGCAGTGAAGCAGCGACCACCACCAATGAAAAACTGTTTTTT | CASSEAATTTNEKLFF | TRBV2 | few | NA | TRBJ1-4
TGTGCCAGCAGCCGATCCGGGACAGCCGATCAGCCCCAGCATTTT | CASSRSGTADQPQHF | TRBV4-2 | few | TRBD1 | TRBJ1-5
TGTGCCATCAGTGAGGTTGTAGACACTGAAGCTTTCTTT | CAISEVVDTEAFF | TRBV10-3 | NA | NA | TRBJ1-1
TGCAGCGTTGAGTTGACGGACTACGAGCAGTACTTC | CSVELTDYEQYF | TRBV29-1 | many | NA | TRBJ2-7
TGTGCCAGCAGCTTCACGAAACCTGTGGGACAGACCCTCTACGAGCAGTACTTC | CASSFTKPVGQTLYEQYF | TRBV11-2 | many | TRBD1 | TRBJ2-7
TGTGCCAGCAGCCCCACGACTAGCGGGGGTTTTCGCGGACATACGCAGTATTTT | CASSPTTSGGFRGHTQYF | TRBV7-9 | few | TRBD2 | TRBJ2-3
TGCGCCAGCAGTGAGGGGCTAGCGTGGGAGCAGTACTTC | CASSEGLAWEQYF | TRBV10-2 | NA | NA | TRBJ2-7
TGTGCCAGCAGTTACACCCCAGGGCCTAAAGGGGAGCTGTTTTTT | CASSYTPGPKGELFF | TRBV6-5 | NA | NA | TRBJ2-2
TGTGCCAGCAGCTTAGCGCGGCTAGCGGGGGGCAGTGAGCAGTTCTTC | CASSLARLAGGSEQFF | TRBV7-9 | few | TRBD2 | TRBJ2-1
TGTGCCAGCAGCGCGGGGTATACGCAGTATTTT | CASSAGYTQYF | TRBV6-2/TRBV6-3 | NA | NA | TRBJ2-3
TGTGCCAGCAGTTACGGTTCGGGGCAGACCCAGTACTTC | CASSYGSGQTQYF | TRBV6-5 | few | NA | TRBJ2-5
TGTGCCAGCAGTTTGGCGGGGTTGGACTACGAGCAGTACTTC | CASSLAGLDYEQYF | TRBV12-3/TRBV12-4 | few | NA | TRBJ2-7
TGCAGCGTAGTTACCGGGACAGGGATCTACGAGCAGTACTTC | CSVVTGTGIYEQYF | TRBV29-1 | few | TRBD1 | TRBJ2-7
TGTGCCAGCAGCCCCGGGTCTAGCGGTGCCAATGAGCAGTTCTTC | CASSPGSSGANEQFF | TRBV4-2 | few | TRBD2 | TRBJ2-1
TGTGCCACCAGTGGGTTAGGCACAGATACGCAGTATTTT | CATSGLGTDTQYF | TRBV24-1 | NA | NA | TRBJ2-3
TGTGCCATCAGATCGGACAGGGGTGTAGGTAATGAGCAGTTCTTC | CAIRSDRGVGNEQFF | TRBV10-3 | few | TRBD1 | TRBJ2-1
TGTGCCAGCAGCTTAACGGGGGGGCCGACAGATACGCAGTATTTT | CASSLTGGPTDTQYF | TRBV7-3 | NA | NA | TRBJ2-3
TGCAGTGCTAGTCCGAATGTTCGGTACGAGCAGTACTTC | CSASPNVRYEQYF | TRBV20-1 | few | NA | TRBJ2-7
TGTGCCAGCAGTTACGCCGGGATCCCCCAAGAGACCCAGTACTTC | CASSYAGIPQETQYF | TRBV6-5 | NA | NA | TRBJ2-5
TGTGCCAGCAGCCAACAGGACATAGAGACGGACTATGGCTACACCTTC | CASSQQDIETDYGYTF | TRBV4-2 | NA | NA | TRBJ1-2
TGTGCCAGCACTAGCGGGGGGTTCGTGAGGAACACCGGGGAGCTGTTTTTT | CASTSGGFVRNTGELFF | TRBV12-3/TRBV12-4 | NA | TRBD2 | TRBJ2-2
TGCGCCAGCAGCTTGGCCGTGGGAACTAGCACAGATACGCAGTATTTT | CASSLAVGTSTDTQYF | TRBV5-1 | few | NA | TRBJ2-3
TGTGCCAGTAGTATGCAGGGGCAGTCAGATACGCAGTATTTT | CASSMQGQSDTQYF | TRBV19 | NA | NA | TRBJ2-3
TGTGCCAGCAGCTTAGGGGGGCAGGGGATGAACACTGAAGCTTTCTTT | CASSLGGQGMNTEAFF | TRBV7-9 | few | NA | TRBJ1-1